This T cell receptor (beta chain) was documented in a study of blood T cells in healthy people across ages. The authors ran a second PCR of 7 to 11 cycles using a sample-barcoded 5' primer and a J-beta primer mix. A template-switch adaptor that had 12 random nucleotides put a tag on each cDNA molecule. TCRdb reanalysed the 5' RACE reads using MiXCR and keeps one entry per CDR3 protein. The sample contains about 770,000 distinct CDR3 sequences, around 45% of which appear only once. This clonotype was seen a few times. The V gene's germline CDR1 is DFQATT and CDR2 SNEGSKA (reference sequence). Trimming at V came to 3 bases and at J to 4 bases, leaving 4 bases not matched to a gene. This CDR3 contains 15 residues.

The V and J genes are TRBV20-1 and TRBJ2-1; 12 nucleotides line up with TRBD2. The TCR was taken from a man between 60 and 75 years old in good health. The sample taken for sequencing was blood. CDR3 bases: TGCAGTGCTAGTCCCGGGACTAGCGGGTACAATGAGCAGTTCTTC. This sequence encodes CSASPGTSGYNEQFF.